This TCR beta chain appears in the sequencing data of a study of blood T cells in healthy people across ages. Findings and caveats of the study: PBMC samples, being unsorted, prevented any conclusive comparison of naive and antigen-experienced cells.

As regards this clonotype: What it recognizes is unknown.

V gave up 5 bases and J gave up 7 bases, with 9 bases separating them. CDR3 length: 13 amino acids. A second PCR, run for about 7 to 11 cycles, used a sample-barcoded 5' primer plus a J-beta primer mix. TCRdb used MiXCR to reprocess the 5' RACE reads, holding one entry per CDR3 protein. The sample consists of about 1,400,000 distinct CDR3 sequences, 59% of them appearing once. The genes are TRBV12-3 or TRBV12-4 and TRBJ1-6; unclear D gene. Input material: blood. The receptor comes from a young man in good health. For the CDR3, the DNA is TGTGCCAGCAGTATCTCAGGAAATTCACCCCTCCACTTT. Amino acids: CASSISGNSPLHF.